This entry concerns a single T cell receptor beta chain. These data are taken from a study of blood T cell repertoires in COVID-19. Sequenced by immunoSEQ multiplex PCR; TCRdb stores in-frame clones only, minus some. The profile shows under 400,000 clones, 87% of them singletons. The CDR3 spans 16 residues. Germline V CDR1 and CDR2: ENHRY, SYGVKD. V was clipped by 6 bases and J by 6 bases; unmatched bases: 11. The V call is TRBV10-3, the J call TRBJ2-1, with 10 bases that match TRBD2. Sequenced input: peripheral blood. This TCR was recovered from a woman aged 30 to 39 with COVID-19, enrolled during active disease. The CDR3, as DNA: TGTGCCATCAGCCAACCTAGCGGGAGAAGCTTCAATGAGCAGTTCTTC. Translating it yields CAISQPSGRSFNEQFF.